This TCR beta chain was identified during a study of blood T cell repertoires in COVID-19 (dated by TCRdb to about 2020). General notes on the study: The collaborator samples originated in the United States, Italy and Spain and spanned the acute and convalescent phases of COVID-19. The prospective study material was composed of cDNA or gDNA derived from T cells, B-cell-depleted T cells, or PBMCs. Deeply sampled blood TCRbeta repertoires from subjects exposed to, actively infected with, or recovered from COVID-19 were included in the dataset. The repertoires were released in a freely available public database meant as a resource for research on the immune response to SARS-CoV-2. The samples were drawn from the first 160 participants of the ongoing ImmuneRACE study and from under 1,500 subjects provided by 6 global collaborators. Nearly every sample came with metadata listing a de-identified subject ID, COVID-19 status, age in years and sex. Where available, HLA class I and class II types were obtained from metadata supplied by the sample provider rather than from assay-based typing.

Remarks on this clone: What antigen it recognizes has not been identified. It has no much larger one-base neighbor in the sample; base qualities were not kept.

TCRbeta CDR3 regions were amplified from genomic DNA by means of the immunoSEQ Assay, a bias-controlled multiplex PCR. In the paper's pipeline: The number of nucleated cells in each sample was estimated by amplification of reference gene primers within the assay. To quantify the absolute abundance of each unique TCRbeta CDR3 rearrangement, sequence reads were collapsed and filtered. For each sample, productive Simpson clonality was calculated as the square root of Simpson's diversity index across productive rearrangements. TCRdb took this table from immuneACCESS and kept in-frame rearrangements with V and J called. Such tables lack part of the clones; where checked against another copy, unresolved V genes explain under half of the gap, and the rest is unexplained. V and J calls and clone size are those listed in that table; D and trimming were worked out from the DNA. The sample contains some 91,000 clones, roughly 83% of them found a single time. The ten largest clones add up to about an eighth of the sample.

Overall study outcomes, separate from this receptor: How much clinical and demographic metadata was included differed by source and by participant, and the metadata was provided uncurated.

Collaborating institutions collected whole blood in K2EDTA tubes following their own protocols. For TCRbeta analysis, collaborators shipped samples in one of three forms: frozen whole blood, isolated PBMCs, or DNA extracted from either of those sample types. This TCR derives from a human donor in a cohort sampled during active COVID-19. The sequenced sample was peripheral blood.

The DNA is as follows: TGTGCCAGCAGCTGGGGGACAGGCATGGACGAGCAGTACTTC. This is translated as CASSWGTGMDEQYF. The chain was built from TRBV5-4 and TRBJ2-7, and 8 bases in between align with TRBD1. The CDR3 covers 14 residues, taking in both the cysteine and the phenylalanine. The kept DNA is CDR3 alone, 42 bases in frame from the first base. Per the germline V gene (reference sequence), SGHNT is the CDR1 and YYREEE is the CDR2. Trimming takes 3 bases off V and 5 bases off J; junction bases not matched to a gene: 7. Full variable domain (CDR3 extended with the reference TRBV5-4 and TRBJ2-7 proteins): ETGVTQSPTHLIKTRGQQVTLRCSSQSGHNTVSWYQQALGQGPQFIFQYYREEENGRGNFPPRFSGLQFPNYSSELNVNALELDDSALYLCASSWGTGMDEQYFGPGTRLTVT.